The table lists the clone carrying this T cell receptor (beta chain) with a few counts. The antigen is undetermined. These data belong to a study of T cells after yellow fever vaccination. Study-level information: Low-cell-number fractions were prepared with SMART-Seq v4 Ultra Low Input.

The CDR3 covers 15 residues. Trimming removed 0 bases from V and 5 bases from J, with 14 bases in between. Germline V gene lookup returns CDR1 SGHRS and CDR2 YFSETQ. Notes on the study in general: The CD4 compartment and the CD8 compartment contained a small share of clonotypes in common. Abundant bulk-population clonotypes could contaminate the FACS-sorted repertoires.

TCR cDNA was made by 5'RACE template switching, adding a universal primer site and UMIs. TCRdb re-called the 5' RACE reads with MiXCR, one entry per CDR3 protein. Altogether 230,000 or so distinct CDR3 sequences are present, roughly 6.3% being singletons, with the ten largest covering approximately 1%. The V call is TRBV5-1, the J call TRBJ2-5; D remains unclear. This specimen consisted of CD4+ T cells sorted from PBMCs, obtained on the day of the yellow fever booster vaccination. The TCR sequence derives from a man aged 25-40 years who received the YFV17D yellow fever vaccine. CDR3 protein: CASSLVAGPEETQYF. The CDR3 DNA follows: TGCGCCAGCAGCTTGGTTGCCGGCCCCGAGGAGACCCAGTACTTC.